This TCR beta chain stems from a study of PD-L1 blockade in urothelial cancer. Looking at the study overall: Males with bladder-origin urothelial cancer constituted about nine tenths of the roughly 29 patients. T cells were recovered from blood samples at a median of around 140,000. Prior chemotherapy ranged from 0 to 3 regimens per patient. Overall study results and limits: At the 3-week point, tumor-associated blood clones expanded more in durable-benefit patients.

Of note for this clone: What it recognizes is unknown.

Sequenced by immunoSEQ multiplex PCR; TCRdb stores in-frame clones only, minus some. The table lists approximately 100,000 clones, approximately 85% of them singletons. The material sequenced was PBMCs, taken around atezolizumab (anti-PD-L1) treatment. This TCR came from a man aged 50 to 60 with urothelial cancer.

DNA of the CDR3: TGTGCCAGTAGTAATACAGGGAACCCCTACGAGCAGTACTTC. Encoded protein: CASSNTGNPYEQYF. The chain links TRBV19 to TRBJ2-7, with a possible D match to TRBD1 (6 bases). Germline V gene data show CDR1 as LNHDA and CDR2 as SQIVND (reference sequence). The CDR3 spans 14 residues. The V gene lost 4 bases and the J gene lost 2 bases, with 12 bases spanning the gap.